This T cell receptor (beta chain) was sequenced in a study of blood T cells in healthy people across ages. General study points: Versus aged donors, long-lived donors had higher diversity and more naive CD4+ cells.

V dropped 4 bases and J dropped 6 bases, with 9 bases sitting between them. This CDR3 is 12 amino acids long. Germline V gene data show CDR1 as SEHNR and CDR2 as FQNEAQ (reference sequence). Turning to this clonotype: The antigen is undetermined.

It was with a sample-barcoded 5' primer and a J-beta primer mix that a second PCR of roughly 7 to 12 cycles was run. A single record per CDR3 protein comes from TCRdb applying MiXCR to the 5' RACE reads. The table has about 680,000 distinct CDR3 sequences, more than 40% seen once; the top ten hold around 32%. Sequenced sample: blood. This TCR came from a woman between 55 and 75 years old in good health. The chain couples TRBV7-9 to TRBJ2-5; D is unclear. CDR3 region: CASSSAPKTQYF. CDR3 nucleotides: TGTGCCAGCAGCTCCGCACCCAAGACCCAGTACTTC.